This entry lists 17 T cell receptor beta chains sequenced from one sample in a study of cytomegalovirus exposure and HLA in healthy donors. The PCR ran on 60 Vbeta and 13 Jbeta primers. Sequencing used immunoSEQ multiplex PCR; TCRdb keeps in-frame clones, though not all of them. Of 65,000 to 95,000 clones in the sample, just under 80% were seen once. Sequences were obtained from PBMCs. These receptor sequences come from a male donor in good health and CMV-seropositive.

The chain is built from TRBV11-3 and TRBJ2-7, with D perhaps matching TRBD1 (6 bases). This CDR3 has 12 residues. Germline assignment: CDR1 SGHNT and CDR2 YENEEA. V lost 2 bases and J 5 bases, leaving 7 bases between the germline ends. The CDR3 sequence is CASSLRGNEQYF. CDR3 in DNA: TGTGCCAGCAGCTTAAGGGGGAACGAGCAGTACTTC.

The chain links TRBV7-3 to TRBJ2-2; 7 nucleotides match TRBD2. This CDR3 comprises 14 residues. Germline CDR1 and CDR2: SGHTA and FQGTGA. Losses at the gene ends were 3 bases for V and 6 bases for J; bases not matched to a gene: 4. The CDR3 DNA reads TGTGCCAGCAGCTTTTGGCGGGGGTCCGGGGAGCTGTTTTTT. Its protein product is CASSFWRGSGELFF.

This clone was seen just once. This chain's CDR3 is CASSYSRLALTDTQYF. The CDR3 region has the DNA TGTGCCAGCAGTTACTCTAGACTAGCGTTGACAGATACGCAGTATTTT. The chain is built from TRBV6-5 and TRBJ2-3; 8 positions agree with TRBD2. V lost 0 bases to trimming and J lost 3 bases; unmatched junction nucleotides: 5. This CDR3 contains 16 residues. Germline lookup yields CDR1 MNHEY and CDR2 SVGAGI.

The sample holds one count of this clone. The V gene is TRBV18, the J gene TRBJ2-6; 10 nucleotides match TRBD2. The ends lost 3 bases at V and 1 base at J; junction bases unmatched: 6. The CDR3 spans 18 residues. CDR1 KGHSH and CDR2 LQKENI come from the germline V gene. In nucleotides, the CDR3 is TGTGCCAGCTCACCTCTCCTAGCGGGAGTTTCTGGGGCCAACGTCCTGACTTTC. Protein sequence: CASSPLLAGVSGANVLTF.

This clone was counted only a few times. V and J are TRBV6-6 and TRBJ1-2, with D unclear. This CDR3 contains 11 residues. CDR1 and CDR2 from the germline V gene are MNHNY and SVGAGI (reference sequence). Deletions cut 6 bases from V and 8 bases from J, with 10 bases between. The CDR3 DNA reads TGTGCCAGCAGGGCGACGGGAGGCTACACCTTC. Translation gives CASRATGGYTF.

This clone was observed once. CDR3 nucleotide sequence: TGTGCCAGCAGCTCCAACAGGGGACTAGAAAAGTTCTTC. This gives the protein CASSSNRGLEKFF. The J gene is TRBJ2-1, the V gene TRBV7-3; perhaps TRBD2 as D (8 bases). V was pared by 4 bases and J by 14 bases, with 18 bases between. The germline CDR1 and CDR2 sequences are SGHTA and FQGTGA. The CDR3 is 13 amino acids.

The gene calls are TRBV19 and TRBJ1-2, with TRBD1 identical over 7 bases. The length of the CDR3 is 14 residues. Germline lookup yields CDR1 LNHDA and CDR2 SQIVND (reference sequence). Trimming took 5 bases from V and 4 from J; bases not matched to a gene: 7. The CDR3 DNA is TGTGCCAGTAGTCCCCGGACAGGATCCTATGGCTACACCTTC. Translating gives CASSPRTGSYGYTF.

The rearrangement joins TRBV7-3 to TRBJ1-1, with D perhaps TRBD1 (6 bases). V lost 5 bases and J lost 6, with 16 bases in between. Per germline, CDR1 SGHTA and CDR2 FQGTGA. The CDR3 sequence is 14 residues long. The CDR3 DNA follows: TGTGCCAGCAGCCTAAAACACGGACAGTCTGAAGCTTTCTTT. Amino acid sequence: CASSLKHGQSEAFF.

The chain couples TRBV4-2 to TRBJ1-6; TRBD1 aligns across 7 bases. This CDR3 contains 15 residues. Losses at the gene ends were 0 bases for V and 10 bases for J; bases not matched to a gene: 6. The germline gives CDR1 LGHNA, CDR2 YNFKEQ. The CDR3 loop reads CASSQDRAGGSPLHF. CDR3 nucleotides: TGTGCCAGCAGCCAAGATAGGGCAGGGGGATCACCCCTCCACTTT.

The chain links TRBV4-2 to TRBJ2-5; D is ambiguous. Trimming took 0 bases from V and 2 from J, leaving 13 bases between them. The CDR3 loop spans 16 amino acids. Germline V lookup: CDR1 LGHNA, CDR2 YNFKEQ. Here the CDR3 DNA reads TGTGCCAGCAGCCAAGATCTCGCACTCCGGCAAGAGACCCAGTACTTC. This translates into CASSQDLALRQETQYF.

V gene TRBV5-1 combines with J gene TRBJ2-1, with TRBD2 matching over 9 bases. Germline V gene data show CDR1 as SGHRS and CDR2 as YFSETQ. This CDR3 has 16 residues. V shed 0 bases, J shed 5 bases, and the junction held 6 bases outside the gene matches. CDR3 sequence (DNA): TGCGCCAGCAGCTTGGTTGCGGGAGGGCCTAACAATGAGCAGTTCTTC. This gives the protein CASSLVAGGPNNEQFF.

To note about this clone: The identical CDR3 is also encoded by other nucleotide sequences in the sample. V and J are TRBV2 and TRBJ1-2; TRBD1 matches 9 bases. This CDR3 has 14 amino acids. Losses at the gene ends were 6 bases for V and 4 bases for J; bases not matched to a gene: 6. The germline V gene has CDR1 SNHLY and CDR2 FYNNEI. The CDR3 sequence: CASRGQGLSYGYTF. CDR3 nucleotide sequence: TGTGCCAGCAGAGGACAGGGGCTAAGCTATGGCTACACCTTC.

The gene calls are TRBV5-1 and TRBJ2-3; 7 nucleotides match TRBD1. Germline trimming cut 2 bases from V and 4 bases from J; bases unmatched to any gene: 1. Germline V gives CDR1 SGHRS, CDR2 YFSETQ. This CDR3 spans 13 amino acids. The CDR3 is CASSLQGSDTQYF. The CDR3, as DNA: TGCGCCAGCAGCTTACAGGGGTCAGATACGCAGTATTTT. The full variable domain, completed using reference TRBV5-1 and TRBJ2-3, is KAGVTQTPRYLIKTRGQQVTLSCSPISGHRSVSWYQQTPGQGLQFLFEYFSETQRNKGNFPGRFSGRQFSNSRSEMNVSTLELGDSALYLCASSLQGSDTQYFGPGTRLTVL.

This sequence joins TRBV6-4 and TRBJ1-2; 11 positions match TRBD1. Germline V lookup: CDR1 MRHNA, CDR2 SNTAGT. V lost 6 bases, J lost 4 bases, and 4 bases stayed unmatched. CDR3 size: 14 residues. The CDR3 here is CASSPGTGGYGYTF. Here the CDR3 DNA reads TGTGCCAGCAGCCCAGGGACAGGGGGCTATGGCTACACCTTC.

The rearrangement joins TRBV9 to TRBJ2-3; 11 positions agree with TRBD2. The J segment lost 1 base and the V segment lost 4 bases, leaving 17 bases of the junction unmatched. CDR1 and CDR2 from the germline V gene are SGDLS and YYNGEE. CDR3 length: 20 amino acids. The CDR3 loop reads CASSPSGGLAGGPGTDTQYF. The CDR3 region has the DNA TGTGCCAGCAGCCCCTCAGGCGGGCTAGCGGGAGGTCCGGGCACAGATACGCAGTATTTT.

CDR3: CASSFPNRGGETQYF. The CDR3 nucleotides read TGTGCCAGCAGTTTCCCCAACAGGGGAGGAGAGACCCAGTACTTC. This chain connects TRBV28 to TRBJ2-5, with D possibly matching TRBD1 (7 bases). The CDR3 spans 15 residues. V gave up 3 bases and J gave up 4 bases, with 15 bases separating them. Germline V gene sequence: CDR1 MDHEN, CDR2 SYDVKM.

The J gene is TRBJ1-4, the V gene TRBV30; 8 positions agree with TRBD1. With V trimmed by 3 bases and J by 1 base, 4 bases remained unmatched. The CDR3 contains 15 residues. CDR1 GTSNPN and CDR2 SVGIG come from the germline V gene (reference sequence). The CDR3 sequence is CAWRQGVETNEKLFF. For the CDR3, the DNA is TGTGCCTGGAGACAGGGGGTTGAAACTAATGAAAAACTGTTTTTT.